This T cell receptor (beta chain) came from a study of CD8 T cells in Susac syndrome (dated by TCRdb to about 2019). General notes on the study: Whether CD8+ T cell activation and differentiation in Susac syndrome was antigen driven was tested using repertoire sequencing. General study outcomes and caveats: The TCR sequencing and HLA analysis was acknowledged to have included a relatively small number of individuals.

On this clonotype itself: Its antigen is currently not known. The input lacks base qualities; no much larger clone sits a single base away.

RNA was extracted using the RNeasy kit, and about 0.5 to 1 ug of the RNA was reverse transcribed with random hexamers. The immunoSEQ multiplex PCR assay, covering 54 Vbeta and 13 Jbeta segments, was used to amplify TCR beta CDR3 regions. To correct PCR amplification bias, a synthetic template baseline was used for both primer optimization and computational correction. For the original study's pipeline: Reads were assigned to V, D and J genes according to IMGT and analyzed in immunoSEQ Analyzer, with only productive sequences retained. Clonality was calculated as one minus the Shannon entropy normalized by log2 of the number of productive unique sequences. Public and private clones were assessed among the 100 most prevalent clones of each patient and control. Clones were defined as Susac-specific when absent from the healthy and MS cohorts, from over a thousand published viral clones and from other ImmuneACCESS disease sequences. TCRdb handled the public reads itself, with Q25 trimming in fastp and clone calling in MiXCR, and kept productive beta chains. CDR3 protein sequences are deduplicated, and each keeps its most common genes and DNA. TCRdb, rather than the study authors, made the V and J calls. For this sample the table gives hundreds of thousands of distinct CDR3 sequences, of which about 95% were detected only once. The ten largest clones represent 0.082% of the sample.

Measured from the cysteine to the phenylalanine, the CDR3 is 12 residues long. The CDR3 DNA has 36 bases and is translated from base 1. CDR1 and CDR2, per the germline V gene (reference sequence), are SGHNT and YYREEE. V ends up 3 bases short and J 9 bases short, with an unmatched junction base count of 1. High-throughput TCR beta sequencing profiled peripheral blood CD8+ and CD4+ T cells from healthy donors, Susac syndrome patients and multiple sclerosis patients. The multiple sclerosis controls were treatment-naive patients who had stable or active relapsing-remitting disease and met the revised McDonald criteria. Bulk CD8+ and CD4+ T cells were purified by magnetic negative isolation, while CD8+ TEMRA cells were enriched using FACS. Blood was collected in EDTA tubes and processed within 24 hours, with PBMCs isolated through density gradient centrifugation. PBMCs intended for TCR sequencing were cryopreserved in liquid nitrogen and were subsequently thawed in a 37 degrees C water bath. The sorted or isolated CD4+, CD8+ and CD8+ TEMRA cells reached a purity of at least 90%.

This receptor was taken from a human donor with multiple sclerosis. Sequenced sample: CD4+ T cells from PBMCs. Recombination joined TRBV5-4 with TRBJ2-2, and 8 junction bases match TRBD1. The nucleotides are TGTGCCAGCAGCTCAGGGGGCAGGGAGCTGTTTTTT. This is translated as CASSSGGRELFF.